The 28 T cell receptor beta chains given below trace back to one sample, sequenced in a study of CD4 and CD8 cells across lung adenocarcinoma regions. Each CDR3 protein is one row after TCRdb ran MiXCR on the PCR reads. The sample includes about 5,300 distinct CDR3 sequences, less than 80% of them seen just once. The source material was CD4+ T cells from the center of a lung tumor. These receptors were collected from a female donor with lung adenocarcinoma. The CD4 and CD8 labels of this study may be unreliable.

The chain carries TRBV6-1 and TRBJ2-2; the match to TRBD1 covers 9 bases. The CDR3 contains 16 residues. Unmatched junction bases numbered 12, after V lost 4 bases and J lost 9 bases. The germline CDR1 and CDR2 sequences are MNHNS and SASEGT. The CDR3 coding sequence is TGTGCCAGCAGTGGTTGGGACAGGGCTTCCTACAGGGAGCTGTTTTTT. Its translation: CASSGWDRASYRELFF.

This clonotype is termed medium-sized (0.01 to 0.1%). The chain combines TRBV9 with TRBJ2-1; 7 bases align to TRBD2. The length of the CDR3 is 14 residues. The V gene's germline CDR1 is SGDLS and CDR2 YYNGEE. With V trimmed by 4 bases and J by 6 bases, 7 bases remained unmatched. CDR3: CASSSGRAFNEQFF. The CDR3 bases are TGTGCCAGCAGCTCGGGGAGGGCCTTCAATGAGCAGTTCTTC.

CDR3 nucleotides: TGTGCCAGCGGGGGCTCGGACAGGGTTGACAATGAGCAGTTCTTC. Translation gives CASGGSDRVDNEQFF. The rearrangement links TRBV9 to TRBJ2-1; TRBD1 matches at 8 bases. CDR1 is SGDLS and CDR2 is YYNGEE in the germline V gene. The CDR3 covers 15 residues. Unmatched junction bases numbered 11, after V lost 7 bases and J lost 5 bases.

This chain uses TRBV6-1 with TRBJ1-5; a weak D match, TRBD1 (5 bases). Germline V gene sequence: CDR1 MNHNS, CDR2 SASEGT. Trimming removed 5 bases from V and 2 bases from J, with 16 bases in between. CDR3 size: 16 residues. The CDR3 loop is CASSLLSAGGNQPQHF. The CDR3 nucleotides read TGTGCCAGCAGTCTCCTTAGCGCGGGGGGCAATCAGCCCCAGCATTTT.

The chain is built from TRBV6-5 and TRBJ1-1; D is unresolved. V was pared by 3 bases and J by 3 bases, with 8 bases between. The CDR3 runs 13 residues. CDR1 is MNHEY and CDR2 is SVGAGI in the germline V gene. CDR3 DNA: TGTGCCAGCAGTTATAAACCGGACACTGAAGCTTTCTTT. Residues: CASSYKPDTEAFF.

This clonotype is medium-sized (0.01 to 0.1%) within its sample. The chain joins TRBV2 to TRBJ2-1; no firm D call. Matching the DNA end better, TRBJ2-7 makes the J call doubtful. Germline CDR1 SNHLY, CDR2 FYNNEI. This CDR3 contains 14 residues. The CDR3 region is CASNADGFVYEQYF. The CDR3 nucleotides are TGTGCCAGCAATGCGGACGGTTTTGTCTACGAGCAGTACTTC.

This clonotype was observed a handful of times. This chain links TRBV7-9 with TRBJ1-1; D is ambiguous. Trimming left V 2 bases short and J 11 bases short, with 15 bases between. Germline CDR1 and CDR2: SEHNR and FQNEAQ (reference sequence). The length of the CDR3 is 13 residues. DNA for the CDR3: TGTGCCAGCAGCTTAAGTTTAGAAGGTAGCGCTTTCTTT. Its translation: CASSLSLEGSAFF.

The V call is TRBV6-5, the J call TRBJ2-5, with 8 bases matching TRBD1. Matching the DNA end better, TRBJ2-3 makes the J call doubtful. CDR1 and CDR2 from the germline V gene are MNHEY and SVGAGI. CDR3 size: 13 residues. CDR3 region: CASSYSDRDTQYF. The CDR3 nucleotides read TGTGCCAGCAGTTACTCGGACAGGGACACGCAGTATTTT.

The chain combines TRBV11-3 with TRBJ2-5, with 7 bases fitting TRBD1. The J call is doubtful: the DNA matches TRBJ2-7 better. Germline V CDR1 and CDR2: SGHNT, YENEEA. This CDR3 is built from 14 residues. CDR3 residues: CASSTWDRVYEQYF. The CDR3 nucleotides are TGTGCCAGCAGCACCTGGGACAGAGTCTACGAGCAGTACTTC.

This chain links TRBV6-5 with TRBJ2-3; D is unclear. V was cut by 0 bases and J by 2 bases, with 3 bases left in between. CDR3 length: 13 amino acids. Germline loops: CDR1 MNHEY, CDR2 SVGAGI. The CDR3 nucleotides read TGTGCCAGCAGTTACTCCCCCACAGATACGCAGTATTTT. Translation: CASSYSPTDTQYF.

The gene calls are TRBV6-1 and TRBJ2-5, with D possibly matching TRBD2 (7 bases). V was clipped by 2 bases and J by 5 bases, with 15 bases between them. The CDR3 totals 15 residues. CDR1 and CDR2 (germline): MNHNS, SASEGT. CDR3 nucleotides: TGTGCCAGCAGTGAATATCGGGGAGGGGGGGAGACCCAGTACTTC. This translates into CASSEYRGGGETQYF.

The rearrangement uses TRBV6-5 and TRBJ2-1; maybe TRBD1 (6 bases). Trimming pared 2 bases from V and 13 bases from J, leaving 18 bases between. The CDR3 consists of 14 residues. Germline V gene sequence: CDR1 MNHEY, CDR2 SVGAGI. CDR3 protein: CASSYDWGQETQFF. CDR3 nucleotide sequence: TGTGCCAGCAGTTACGATTGGGGGCAAGAGACCCAGTTCTTC.

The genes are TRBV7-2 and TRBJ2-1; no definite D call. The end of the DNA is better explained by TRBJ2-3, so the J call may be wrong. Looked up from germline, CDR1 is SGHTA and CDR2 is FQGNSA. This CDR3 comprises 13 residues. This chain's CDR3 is CASSVVKLDEQYF. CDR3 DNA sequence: TGTGCCAGCAGCGTAGTGAAGTTAGATGAGCAGTATTTT.

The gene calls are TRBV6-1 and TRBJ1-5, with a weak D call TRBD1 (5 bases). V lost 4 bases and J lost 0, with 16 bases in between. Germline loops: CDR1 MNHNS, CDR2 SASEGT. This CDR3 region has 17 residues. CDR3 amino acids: CASSVVDSSNSNQPQHF. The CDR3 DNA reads TGTGCCAGCAGTGTGGTCGACAGTTCCAATAGCAATCAGCCCCAGCATTTT.

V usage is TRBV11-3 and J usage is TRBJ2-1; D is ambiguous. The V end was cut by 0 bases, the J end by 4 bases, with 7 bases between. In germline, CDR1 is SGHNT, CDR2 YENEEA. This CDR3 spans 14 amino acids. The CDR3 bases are TGTGCCAGCAGCTTAGATAGTGCGTACAATGAGCAGTTCTTC. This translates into CASSLDSAYNEQFF.

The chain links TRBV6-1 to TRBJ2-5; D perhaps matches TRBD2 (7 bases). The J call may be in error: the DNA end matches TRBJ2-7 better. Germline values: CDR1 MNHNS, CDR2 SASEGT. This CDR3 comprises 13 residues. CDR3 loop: CASGKGGAHEQYF. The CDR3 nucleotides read TGTGCCAGTGGTAAAGGGGGGGCCCACGAGCAGTACTTC.

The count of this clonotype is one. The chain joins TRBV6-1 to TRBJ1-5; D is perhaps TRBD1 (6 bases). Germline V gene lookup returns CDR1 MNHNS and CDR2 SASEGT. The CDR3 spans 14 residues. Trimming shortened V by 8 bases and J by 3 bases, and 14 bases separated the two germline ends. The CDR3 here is CASFFGGDNQPQHF. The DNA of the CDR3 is TGTGCCAGCTTCTTCGGGGGCGACAATCAGCCCCAGCATTTT.

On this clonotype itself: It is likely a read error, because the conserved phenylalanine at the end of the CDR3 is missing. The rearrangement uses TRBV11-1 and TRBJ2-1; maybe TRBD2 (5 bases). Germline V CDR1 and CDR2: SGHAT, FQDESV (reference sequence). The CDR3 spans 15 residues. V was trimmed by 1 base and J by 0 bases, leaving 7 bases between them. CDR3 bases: TGTGCCAGCAGCTTAGGGAGGAGCTCCTACAATGAGCAGTTCTTA. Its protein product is CASSLGRSSYNEQFL.

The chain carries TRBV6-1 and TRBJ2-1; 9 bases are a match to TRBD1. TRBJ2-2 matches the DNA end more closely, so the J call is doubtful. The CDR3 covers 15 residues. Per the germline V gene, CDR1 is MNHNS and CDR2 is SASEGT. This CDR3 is CASRAGQGIYGELFF. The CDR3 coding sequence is TGTGCCAGCAGGGCCGGACAGGGGATCTACGGGGAGCTGTTTTTT.

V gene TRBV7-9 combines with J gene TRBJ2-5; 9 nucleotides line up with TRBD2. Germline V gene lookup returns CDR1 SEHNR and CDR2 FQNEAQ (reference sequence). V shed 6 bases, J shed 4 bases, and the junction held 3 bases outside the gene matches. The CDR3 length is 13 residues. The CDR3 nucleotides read TGTGCCAGCAGTAGCGGGAGCGGAGAGACCCAGTACTTC. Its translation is CASSSGSGETQYF.

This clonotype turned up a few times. The CDR3 DNA follows: TGTGCCAGTGACAGGGTGAGCCAGCCCCAGCATTTT. As protein: CASDRVSQPQHF. The chain links TRBV6-1 to TRBJ1-5, with 7 nucleotides matching TRBD1. Germline values: CDR1 MNHNS, CDR2 SASEGT. V lost 9 bases to trimming and J lost 7 bases; unmatched junction nucleotides: 6. The length of the CDR3 is 12 residues.

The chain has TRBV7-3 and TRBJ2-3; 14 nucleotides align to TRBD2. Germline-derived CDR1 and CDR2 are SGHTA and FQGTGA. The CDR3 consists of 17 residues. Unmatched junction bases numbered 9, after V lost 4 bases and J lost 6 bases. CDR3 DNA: TGTGCCAGCAGCTCCGGACTAGCGGGAGGCTGGGTCGATACGCAGTATTTT. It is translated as CASSSGLAGGWVDTQYF.

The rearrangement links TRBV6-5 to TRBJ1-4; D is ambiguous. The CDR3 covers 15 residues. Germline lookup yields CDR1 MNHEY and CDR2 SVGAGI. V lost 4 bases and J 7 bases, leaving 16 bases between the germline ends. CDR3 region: CASSLLGGEGEKLFF. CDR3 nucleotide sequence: TGTGCCAGCAGTTTATTGGGTGGGGAGGGTGAAAAACTGTTTTTT.

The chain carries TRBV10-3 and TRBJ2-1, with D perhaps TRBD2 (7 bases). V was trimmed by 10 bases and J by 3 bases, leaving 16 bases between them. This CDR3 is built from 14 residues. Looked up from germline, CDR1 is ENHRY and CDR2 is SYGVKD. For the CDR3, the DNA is TGTGCCACAGCGTACGGGGGGCTCTACAATGAGCAGTTCTTC. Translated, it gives CATAYGGLYNEQFF.

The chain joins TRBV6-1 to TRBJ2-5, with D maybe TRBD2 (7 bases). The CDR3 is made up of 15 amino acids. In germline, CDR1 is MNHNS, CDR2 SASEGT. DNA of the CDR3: TGTGGCAGGGGACTGGGGGGGGGCGGCAAAGAGACCCAGTACTTC. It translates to CGRGLGGGGKETQYF.

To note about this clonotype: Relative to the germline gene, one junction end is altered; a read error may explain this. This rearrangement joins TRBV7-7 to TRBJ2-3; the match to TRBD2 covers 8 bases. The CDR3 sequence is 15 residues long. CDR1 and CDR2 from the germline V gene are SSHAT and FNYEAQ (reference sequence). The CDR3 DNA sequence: TGTGCTAGCAGCTTAGGGCCCAGCGGGAGCAATACGCAGTATTTT. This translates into CASSLGPSGSNTQYF.

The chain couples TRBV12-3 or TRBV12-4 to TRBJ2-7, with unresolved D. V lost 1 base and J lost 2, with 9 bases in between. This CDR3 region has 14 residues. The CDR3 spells CASSLGGVTYEQYF. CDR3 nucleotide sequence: TGTGCCAGCAGTTTAGGCGGAGTGACCTACGAGCAGTACTTC.

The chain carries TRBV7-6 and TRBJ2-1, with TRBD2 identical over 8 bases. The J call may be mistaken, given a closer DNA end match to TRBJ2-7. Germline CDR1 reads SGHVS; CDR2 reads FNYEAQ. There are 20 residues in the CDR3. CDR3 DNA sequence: TGTGCCAGCAGCTTAAGTGTTGGAACTAGCGGTGGAAGCTCCTACAATGAGCAGTACTTC. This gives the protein CASSLSVGTSGGSSYNEQYF.